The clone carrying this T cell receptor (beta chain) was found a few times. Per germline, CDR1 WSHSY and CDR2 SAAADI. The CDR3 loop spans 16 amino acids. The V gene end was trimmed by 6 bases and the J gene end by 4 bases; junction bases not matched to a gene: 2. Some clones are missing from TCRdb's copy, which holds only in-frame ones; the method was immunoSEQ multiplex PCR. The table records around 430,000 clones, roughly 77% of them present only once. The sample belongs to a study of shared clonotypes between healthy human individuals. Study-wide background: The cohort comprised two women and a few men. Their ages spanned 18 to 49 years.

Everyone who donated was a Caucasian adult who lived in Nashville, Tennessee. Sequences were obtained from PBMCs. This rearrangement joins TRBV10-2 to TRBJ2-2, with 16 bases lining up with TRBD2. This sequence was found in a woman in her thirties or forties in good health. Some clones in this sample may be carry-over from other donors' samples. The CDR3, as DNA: TGCGCCAGCAGGGGACTAGCGGGAGGGGGCACCGGGGAGCTGTTTTTT. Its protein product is CASRGLAGGGTGELFF.